This entry lists 23 T cell receptor beta chains sequenced from one sample in a study of blood T cell repertoires in COVID-19. Clones were read by immunoSEQ multiplex PCR, and TCRdb kept only the in-frame ones, dropping some. Altogether 50,000 or so clones are present, 90% being singletons, with the ten largest covering around 15%. Sequencing used peripheral blood. These receptors all stem from a human donor with active COVID-19. The donor label of this sample is uncertain.

The CDR3 nucleotides are TGTGCCAGTAGTATTGAGGGTTGGAGCAATCAGCCCCAGCATTTT. It encodes CASSIEGWSNQPQHF. J is TRBJ1-5 and V is TRBV19; no clear D. This CDR3 region has 15 residues. Germline V gene data show CDR1 as LNHDA and CDR2 as SQIVND (reference sequence). V was trimmed by 3 bases and J by 1 base, leaving 10 bases between them.

In its sample, this clone was seen once. This sequence joins TRBV5-6 and TRBJ1-2; TRBD1 matches 10 bases. Germline CDR1 SGHDT, CDR2 YYEEEE. Losses at the gene ends were 2 bases for V and 7 bases for J; bases not matched to a gene: 5. This CDR3 comprises 14 residues. Here the CDR3 DNA reads TGTGCCAGCAGCTTAAGACAGGGGGCGGTTGGCTACACCTTC. Amino acid sequence: CASSLRQGAVGYTF.

In its sample, this clone was seen once. The chain is built from TRBV30 and TRBJ1-3; TRBD1 is a possible D gene (6 bases). The CDR3 extends over 16 amino acids. Germline V gene sequence: CDR1 GTSNPN, CDR2 SVGIG (reference sequence). With 3 bases removed from V and 2 bases from J, the gap between germline ends came to 17 bases. The CDR3 is CAWSGQTGFPGNTIYF. CDR3 sequence (DNA): TGTGCCTGGAGCGGACAGACAGGCTTCCCTGGAAACACCATATATTTT.

This chain joins TRBV5-5 and TRBJ2-7, with D maybe TRBD2 (6 bases). The length of the CDR3 is 14 residues. The V gene's germline CDR1 is SGHKS and CDR2 YYEKEE (reference sequence). The V end lost 0 bases, the J end lost 3 bases, and 10 bases lay between the germline ends. The chain's CDR3 is CASSLARLDYEQYF. Here the CDR3 DNA reads TGTGCCAGCAGCTTGGCCCGACTAGACTACGAGCAGTACTTC.

The CDR3 loop reads CASRPQVDYGYTF. CDR3 DNA: TGTGCCAGCAGACCCCAGGTGGACTATGGCTACACCTTC. V and J are TRBV5-4 and TRBJ1-2; D ambiguous. CDR3 length: 13 amino acids. V lost 5 bases and J lost 3, with 11 bases in between. The germline CDR1 and CDR2 sequences are SGHNT and YYREEE (reference sequence).

The chain couples TRBV7-9 to TRBJ2-1, with D hard to call. The length of the CDR3 is 15 residues. Germline assignment: CDR1 SEHNR and CDR2 FQNEAQ (reference sequence). With 4 bases removed from V and 0 bases from J, the gap between germline ends came to 10 bases. The CDR3 loop is CASSSSVSSYNEQFF. The CDR3 coding sequence is TGTGCCAGCAGCTCGTCGGTGAGCTCCTACAATGAGCAGTTCTTC.

This clone was observed a handful of times. The rearrangement joins TRBV2 to TRBJ1-2; 7 positions agree with TRBD1. V lost 5 bases and J lost 2; bases outside the gene matches: 5. Germline V gene sequence: CDR1 SNHLY, CDR2 FYNNEI. The CDR3 has 14 residues. CDR3 in DNA: TGTGCCAGCAGTATCCGACAGGGAAACTATGGCTACACCTTC. This sequence encodes CASSIRQGNYGYTF.

This clone was detected once. The V gene is TRBV5-1, the J gene TRBJ1-2; D perhaps matches TRBD1 (5 bases). Germline assignment: CDR1 SGHRS and CDR2 YFSETQ. Trimming removed 0 bases at V and 6 bases at J, with 9 bases between. CDR3 length: 13 residues. The CDR3 nucleotides read TGCGCCAGCAGCTTGGGCAGGGTGGATGGCTACACCTTC. Protein: CASSLGRVDGYTF. Together with reference TRBV5-1 and TRBJ1-2, the CDR3 gives the full variable domain: KAGVTQTPRYLIKTRGQQVTLSCSPISGHRSVSWYQQTPGQGLQFLFEYFSETQRNKGNFPGRFSGRQFSNSRSEMNVSTLELGDSALYLCASSLGRVDGYTFGSGTRLTVV.

V and J are TRBV5-1 and TRBJ2-1; perhaps TRBD2 as D (7 bases). V was clipped by 5 bases and J by 1 base, with 16 bases between them. The CDR3 runs to 16 residues. Germline V gene lookup returns CDR1 SGHRS and CDR2 YFSETQ. CDR3 sequence: CASRGGAGASYNEQFF. The DNA for the CDR3 is TGCGCCAGCAGGGGAGGGGCGGGGGCTTCCTACAATGAGCAGTTCTTC. Filled out from reference TRBV5-1 and TRBJ2-1, the complete variable domain reads KAGVTQTPRYLIKTRGQQVTLSCSPISGHRSVSWYQQTPGQGLQFLFEYFSETQRNKGNFPGRFSGRQFSNSRSEMNVSTLELGDSALYLCASRGGAGASYNEQFFGPGTRLTVL.

V usage is TRBV12-3 or TRBV12-4 and J usage is TRBJ2-1; possible D gene TRBD1, 6 bases. The CDR3 sequence is 13 residues long. V dropped 3 bases and J dropped 7 bases, with 10 bases sitting between them. For the CDR3, the DNA is TGTGCCAGCAGTTTTACAGGGAGTAATGAGCAGTTCTTC. Amino acids: CASSFTGSNEQFF.

Of note for this clone: Other nucleotide sequences from this sample produce the same CDR3. The chain couples TRBV5-1 to TRBJ1-4, with 7 bases that match TRBD1. The germline CDR1 and CDR2 sequences are SGHRS and YFSETQ. The V gene end was trimmed by 0 bases and the J gene end by 3 bases; junction bases not matched to a gene: 2. The CDR3 is 15 amino acids. For the CDR3, the DNA is TGCGCCAGCAGCTTGGAGGGGGCCCCTAATGAAAAACTGTTTTTT. Encoded protein: CASSLEGAPNEKLFF.

This chain joins TRBV12-3 or TRBV12-4 and TRBJ2-3; weak D call: TRBD2 (6 bases). This CDR3 region has 12 residues. Trimming cost V 8 bases and J 5 bases, with 11 bases left between them. CDR3 sequence (DNA): TGTGCCAGCTATCGCGGGGTAGATACGCAGTATTTT. Translated, it gives CASYRGVDTQYF.

DNA of the CDR3: TGTGCCAGCAGCCGGGGGACTAGCGGGGGGCCCGGGGAGCTGTTTTTT. This translates into CASSRGTSGGPGELFF. The chain is built from TRBV3-1 (or the pseudogene TRBV3-2) and TRBJ2-2; TRBD2 matches at 15 bases. Germline V gene data show CDR1 as LGHDT and CDR2 as YNNKEL (reference sequence). The ends lost 4 bases at V and 6 bases at J; junction bases unmatched: 3. This CDR3 region has 16 residues.

This chain connects TRBV6-6 to TRBJ1-5; no clear D gene. The CDR3 spans 14 residues. The germline V and J ends were trimmed by 6 bases and 6 bases, with 15 bases remaining between them. Germline V CDR1 and CDR2: MNHNY, SVGAGI (reference sequence). CDR3 DNA: TGTGCCAGCAGGACGCCGGGAGGTGGTCAGCCCCAGCATTTT. This codes for CASRTPGGGQPQHF.

The chain has TRBV11-2 and TRBJ1-2, with 10 bases that match TRBD1. This CDR3 has 13 amino acids. The germline V gene has CDR1 SGHAT and CDR2 FQNNGV. J was trimmed by 7 bases and V by 5 bases; bases with no gene match: 4. The CDR3, as DNA: TGTGCCAGCAGCCCCGGGACAGGGGCTGGCTACACCTTC. The encoded protein is CASSPGTGAGYTF.

CDR3 amino acids: CASSPGPEQYF. CDR3 sequence (DNA): TGTGCCAGCAGTCCAGGGCCGGAGCAGTACTTC. The chain carries TRBV7-9 and TRBJ2-7; a possible D gene is TRBD1 (5 bases). The CDR3 totals 11 residues. The ends were cut back, 6 bases at V and 7 bases at J, with 10 bases in the middle. Germline CDR1 and CDR2: SEHNR and FQNEAQ (reference sequence). The whole variable domain, remainder taken from reference TRBV7-9 and TRBJ2-7, is DTGVSQNPRHKITKRGQNVTFRCDPISEHNRLYWYRQTLGQGPEFLTYFQNEAQLEKSRLLSDRFSAERPKGSFSTLEIQRTEQGDSAMYLCASSPGPEQYFGPGTRLTVT.

The gene calls are TRBV20-1 and TRBJ2-7, with TRBD2 as a possible D gene (6 bases). CDR3 size: 11 residues. Germline V CDR1 and CDR2: DFQATT, SNEGSKA (reference sequence). The ends were cut back, 6 bases at V and 7 bases at J, with 13 bases in the middle. CDR3 sequence reads: CSAGDWGEQYV. The DNA for the CDR3 is TGCAGTGCGGGGGACTGGGGTGAGCAGTACGTC.

The rearrangement links TRBV18 to TRBJ2-7, with D possibly TRBD1 on 7 matching bases. Per germline, CDR1 KGHSH and CDR2 LQKENI. V was clipped by 1 base and J by 2 bases, with 12 bases between them. The CDR3 extends over 15 amino acids. This chain's CDR3 is CASSPLGGQPYEQYF. As DNA, the CDR3 is TGTGCCAGCTCACCACTCGGGGGACAGCCCTACGAGCAGTACTTC.

This clone was observed a single time. The chain is built from TRBV27 and TRBJ2-7, with 12 bases lining up with TRBD2. This CDR3 has 15 amino acids. Germline CDR1 is MNHEY and CDR2 is SMNVEV (reference sequence). The V gene end was trimmed by 3 bases and the J gene end by 3 bases; junction bases not matched to a gene: 3. The CDR3 reads CASSFKGLAGYEQYF. The CDR3 coding sequence is TGTGCCAGCAGTTTTAAGGGACTAGCGGGCTACGAGCAGTACTTC.

V and J are TRBV4-1 and TRBJ2-5, with TRBD2 as a possible D gene (7 bases). The V gene's germline CDR1 is MGHRA and CDR2 YSYEKL. The CDR3 contains 15 residues. V lost 2 bases and J lost 4, with 14 bases in between. This CDR3 reads CASSQLKGGRETQYF. The CDR3 DNA sequence: TGCGCCAGCAGCCAACTCAAGGGGGGGAGAGAGACCCAGTACTTC.

The rearrangement links TRBV11-2 to TRBJ1-2; 10 bases map to TRBD1. Germline loops: CDR1 SGHAT, CDR2 FQNNGV. Losses at the gene ends were 1 base for V and 1 base for J; bases not matched to a gene: 0. The CDR3 runs to 15 residues. CDR3 bases: TGTGCCAGCAGCTTAGGGACAGGGGGTAACTATGGCTACACCTTC. This gives the protein CASSLGTGGNYGYTF.

The gene calls are TRBV6-9 and TRBJ2-4; 7 positions agree with TRBD1. The germline CDR1 and CDR2 sequences are MNHGY and SVAAGI. This CDR3 spans 15 amino acids. The ends lost 2 bases at V and 6 bases at J; junction bases unmatched: 7. The CDR3 DNA is TGTGCCAGCAGTTATCCCGACAGGGTCGGAAACATTCAGTACTTC. Translation gives CASSYPDRVGNIQYF.

In its sample, this clone was seen once. The chain uses TRBV6-5 and TRBJ1-3; TRBD1 matches 7 bases. Looked up from germline, CDR1 is MNHEY and CDR2 is SVGAGI. After removal of 2 bases from V and 2 bases from J, the junction contained 3 bases not matched to a gene. The CDR3 sequence is 15 residues long. The CDR3 DNA is TGTGCCAGCAGTTACATGGACAGGCCTGGAAACACCATATATTTT. This encodes CASSYMDRPGNTIYF.